This T cell receptor (beta chain) was obtained from a study of T cells after posttransplantation cyclophosphamide. Study results and caveats: Skin or GI-infiltrating T cells shared few TRB sequences with blood. Recipient CMV seropositivity and CMV reactivation strongly tracked TRB clonality. Later post-transplant blood repertoires were often dominated by donor CD8+ memory clones.

Some clones are missing from TCRdb's copy, which holds only in-frame ones; the method was immunoSEQ multiplex PCR. Here the sample spans around 31,000 clones, more than 85% being singletons. Cells defined as naive were viable CD3+CD4+ or CD3+CD8+ and CCR7+CD45RA+CD45RO-CD95-CD27+CD28+. The related graft donor's blood sample was taken on the day of bone marrow donation. As for this clone: Its antigen is as yet unknown.

The sample consisted of naive CD4+ T cells sorted from blood. The source of this sequence is a man aged 25-45 years in good health and a related stem cell transplant donor.

CDR3 residues: CASSGRVAETQYF. CDR3 coding DNA: TGTGCCAGCAGTGGGCGAGTAGCAGAGACCCAGTACTTC. This chain links TRBV6-1 with TRBJ2-5; D call uncertain. The CDR3 is 13 amino acids. Germline V gene lookup returns CDR1 MNHNS and CDR2 SASEGT. V lost 4 bases to trimming and J lost 4 bases, with 10 bases between them.